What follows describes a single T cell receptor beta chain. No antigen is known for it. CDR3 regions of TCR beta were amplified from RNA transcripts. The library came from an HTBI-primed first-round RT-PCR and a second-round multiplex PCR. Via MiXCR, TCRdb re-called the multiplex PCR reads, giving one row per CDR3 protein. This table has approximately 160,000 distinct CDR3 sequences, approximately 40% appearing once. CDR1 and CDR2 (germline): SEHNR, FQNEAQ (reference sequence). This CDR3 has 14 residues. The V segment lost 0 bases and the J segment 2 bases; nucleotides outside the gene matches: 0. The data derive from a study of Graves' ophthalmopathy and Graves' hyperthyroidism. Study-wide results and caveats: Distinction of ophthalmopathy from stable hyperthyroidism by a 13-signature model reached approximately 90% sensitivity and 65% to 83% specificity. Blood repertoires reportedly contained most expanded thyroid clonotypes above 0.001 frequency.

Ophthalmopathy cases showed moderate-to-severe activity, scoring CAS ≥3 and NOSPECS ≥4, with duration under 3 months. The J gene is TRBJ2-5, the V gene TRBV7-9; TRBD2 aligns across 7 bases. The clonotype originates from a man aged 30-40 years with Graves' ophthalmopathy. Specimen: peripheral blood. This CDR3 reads CASSLAAGQETQYF. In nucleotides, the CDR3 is TGTGCCAGCAGCTTAGCAGCGGGACAAGAGACCCAGTACTTC.